By share, the clone carrying this T cell receptor (beta chain) ranks as medium-sized (0.01 to 0.1%). J lost 2 bases, V lost 4 bases, and 4 bases had no gene match. The CDR3 totals 15 residues. CDR1 SGHTA and CDR2 FQGNSA come from the germline V gene. Four PCR rounds used nested alpha and beta constant region primers plus the SP2 primer. TCRdb fed the 5' RACE reads into MiXCR, producing one record per CDR3 protein. This sample has 55,000 to 70,000 distinct CDR3 sequences, with around 7.3% found just once. TCR cDNA received a 3' ligated oligonucleotide that carried a UMI. The data belong to a study of naive and memory T cell subsets.

This clonotype originated in a male donor in good health. V gene TRBV7-2 combines with J gene TRBJ2-5, with TRBD2 matching over 10 bases. CDR3 sequence reads: CASSSLSGGQETQYF. In DNA, the CDR3 is TGTGCCAGCAGCTCCCTTAGCGGGGGGCAAGAGACCCAGTACTTC.